The 10 T cell receptor beta chains presented below share a single source sample, sequenced in a study of cytomegalovirus exposure and HLA in healthy donors. Both 60 Vbeta primers and 13 Jbeta primers went into the PCR. The repertoire was sequenced with immunoSEQ multiplex PCR; TCRdb's copy has only in-frame clones and lacks some. The sample lists under 200,000 clones, 65% to 80% occurring once. Sequencing input: PBMCs. Receptors originate from a woman in her forties in good health and CMV-seronegative.

The chain combines TRBV6-4 with TRBJ1-1; the match to TRBD1 covers 7 bases. Germline CDR1 and CDR2: MRHNA and SNTAGT. This CDR3 has 14 residues. Losses at the gene ends were 2 bases for V and 5 bases for J; bases not matched to a gene: 5. CDR3 sequence: CASSDQGENTEAFF. CDR3 in DNA: TGTGCCAGCAGTGACCAGGGGGAGAATACTGAAGCTTTCTTT.

The chain combines TRBV28 with TRBJ1-2; 10 bases line up with TRBD1. After removal of 5 bases from V and 5 bases from J, the junction contained 5 bases not matched to a gene. CDR1 MDHEN and CDR2 SYDVKM come from the germline V gene. The CDR3 runs 14 residues. Written as DNA, the CDR3 is TGTGCCAGCAGTCAACCGGGACAGGGGTATGGCTACACCTTC. It specifies CASSQPGQGYGYTF.

The V gene is TRBV2, the J gene TRBJ2-3; 7 bases match TRBD1. CDR3 length: 13 residues. Germline CDR1 SNHLY, CDR2 FYNNEI. Trimming cost V 8 bases and J 2 bases; bases outside gene matches: 4. CDR3: CASPGGITDTQYF. CDR3 sequence (DNA): TGTGCCAGCCCAGGGGGAATCACAGATACGCAGTATTTT.

For this clone: Other DNA sequences in this sample translate to the same CDR3. V usage is TRBV7-9 and J usage is TRBJ2-7; the match to TRBD2 covers 8 bases. The CDR3 has 15 residues. From germline, CDR1 is SEHNR and CDR2 FQNEAQ (reference sequence). V trimming: 5 bases; J trimming: 4 bases; junction bases outside the gene matches: 10. The CDR3 region has the DNA TGTGCCAGCAGCGCCCCAACTAGCGGCCCTTACGAGCAGTACTTC. Its translation: CASSAPTSGPYEQYF.

This clone came up a few times. The same CDR3 is also encoded by other DNA sequences in this sample. The V and J genes are TRBV5-1 and TRBJ2-7; 11 bases map to TRBD2. CDR1 is SGHRS, CDR2 YFSETQ, per germline. The CDR3 spans 15 residues. Trimming at V came to 0 bases and at J to 1 base, leaving 0 bases not matched to a gene. The CDR3 sequence: CASSLGLAGSYEQYF. The CDR3 region has the DNA TGCGCCAGCAGCTTGGGACTAGCGGGGTCCTACGAGCAGTACTTC.

The genes are TRBV5-6 and TRBJ2-5; 10 bases agree with TRBD2. V lost 0 bases, J lost 4 bases, and 3 bases stayed unmatched. The CDR3 loop spans 15 amino acids. The V gene's germline CDR1 is SGHDT and CDR2 YYEEEE. The CDR3 DNA sequence: TGTGCCAGCAGCTTGGGAGCGGGGGGGCGAGAGACCCAGTACTTC. Translation: CASSLGAGGRETQYF.

As regards this clone: One end of the junction varies from germline; a read error may be responsible. The J gene is TRBJ1-2, the V gene TRBV6-5; 7 nucleotides align to TRBD1. The CDR3 runs to 13 residues. Per germline, CDR1 MNHEY and CDR2 SVGAGI. CDR3: CASSFTRDSDLLF. Here the CDR3 DNA reads TGTGCCAGCAGTTTTACCCGGGACAGCGACCTTCTCTTC.

V usage is TRBV15 and J usage is TRBJ1-1; 7 bases line up with TRBD1. This CDR3 is built from 17 residues. Germline trimming cut 7 bases from V and 1 base from J; bases unmatched to any gene: 15. Germline values: CDR1 LNHNV, CDR2 YYDKDF (reference sequence). The CDR3 region has the DNA TGTGCCACCATTGCGTCCGGGGAGACAGGGACGAACACTGAAGCTTTCTTT. Its protein is CATIASGETGTNTEAFF.

By its share, this clone is medium-sized. V gene TRBV7-9 combines with J gene TRBJ2-3, with D possibly matching TRBD2 (6 bases). This CDR3 has 15 amino acids. Trimming pared 0 bases from V and 2 bases from J, leaving 9 bases between. Germline V gene data show CDR1 as SEHNR and CDR2 as FQNEAQ (reference sequence). CDR3 protein: CASSLAGGITDTQYF. CDR3 bases: TGTGCCAGCAGCTTAGCGGGGGGAATCACAGATACGCAGTATTTT.

The J gene is TRBJ2-5, the V gene TRBV2; no firm D call. Germline-derived CDR1 and CDR2 are SNHLY and FYNNEI. The V and J ends lost 7 bases and 5 bases respectively, with 14 bases between them. CDR3 length equals 13 residues. This chain's CDR3 is CASKPASEETQYF. The CDR3 DNA reads as TGTGCCAGCAAGCCAGCGAGCGAGGAGACCCAGTACTTC.